The rows below give T cell receptor beta chains drawn from one sample of a study of blood T cell repertoires in COVID-19. Clones were read by immunoSEQ multiplex PCR, and TCRdb kept only the in-frame ones, dropping some. The sample has about 480,000 clones, around 89% seen once. The sample taken for sequencing was peripheral blood. The receptors stem from a woman in her forties or fifties with COVID-19, enrolled during active disease. Both conserved end residues are part of each CDR3. A D gene is named only where the DNA matches it firmly. Clone size, where shown, is once, few, many, or a class for clones that have expanded.

J,size,V,D,DNA,CDR3
TRBJ2-1,NA,TRBV2,TRBD2,TGTGCCAGCAGTGAACAGGGACTAGTAGCCAATGAGCAGTTCTTC,CASSEQGLVANEQFF
TRBJ2-7,NA,TRBV27,TRBD1,TGTGCCAGCAGTGGGCAGGGGGCGTCGTTTGGATCCTACGAGCAGTACTTC,CASSGQGASFGSYEQYF
TRBJ2-1,NA,TRBV6-1,NA,TGTGCCAGCAGTGAACGGGTAATCAATGAGCAGTTCTTC,CASSERVINEQFF
TRBJ2-5,NA,TRBV2,TRBD1,TGTGCCAGCAGACAGGGGACGGAGACCCAGTACTTC,CASRQGTETQYF
TRBJ1-1,NA,TRBV14,TRBD1,TGTGCCAGCAGCTCCCGACAGGGCCTTAAAGCGAACACTGAAGCTTTCTTT,CASSSRQGLKANTEAFF
TRBJ2-3,NA,TRBV10-3,NA,TGTGCCATCAGTGAAGGACTGTATACAGATACGCAGTATTTT,CAISEGLYTDTQYF
TRBJ1-1,NA,TRBV6-5,TRBD1,TGTGCCAGCTACAAAAGGGGGCCGCCTGAAGCTTTCTTT,CASYKRGPPEAFF
TRBJ2-7,NA,TRBV28,NA,TGTGCCAGCAGTCCACGGCCGGTCGGGGAGCAGTACTTC,CASSPRPVGEQYF
TRBJ1-2,NA,TRBV12-3/TRBV12-4,NA,TGTGCCAGCAGCCGTGACAGAGTTAGCGGCTACACCTTC,CASSRDRVSGYTF
TRBJ2-4,NA,TRBV23-1,TRBD2,TGCGCCAGCAGTCACAGCCAGCCTCGGACTAGCGGCCAAAACATTCAGTACTTC,CASSHSQPRTSGQNIQYF
TRBJ1-1,NA,TRBV12-3/TRBV12-4,TRBD1,TGTGCCAGCGGACAGGGGCTTGGGACTGAAGCTTTCTTT,CASGQGLGTEAFF
TRBJ2-7,NA,TRBV19,NA,TGTGCCAGTAGTCCCCAGACAGACGCCTACGAGCAGTACTTC,CASSPQTDAYEQYF
TRBJ1-5,few,TRBV9,NA,TGTGCCAGCAGCGTCTATAGCAATCAGCCCCAGCATTTT,CASSVYSNQPQHF
TRBJ1-1,NA,TRBV5-1,NA,TGCGCCAGCAGCTTTCAGGGGATGAACACTGAAGCTTTCTTT,CASSFQGMNTEAFF
TRBJ1-6,few,TRBV5-4,NA,TGTGCCAGCAGCTTGGGTACTCCTGGCGGTTCACCCCTCCACTTT,CASSLGTPGGSPLHF
TRBJ1-3,NA,TRBV2,NA,TGTGCCAGCAGTGTTTCGACAGTTGGAAACACCATATATTTT,CASSVSTVGNTIYF
TRBJ1-4,NA,TRBV21-1,NA,TGTGCCAGCAGTCCCCGCTCAAGGGGAAAACTGTTTTTT,CASSPRSRGKLFF